The present entry profiles one T cell receptor beta chain with its context. Antigen unknown. V was pared by 1 base and J by 7 bases, with 15 bases between. Germline CDR1 and CDR2: SGHNT and YYREEE (reference sequence). This CDR3 has 15 amino acids. Based on CD45RO/CCR7/CD25/CD127/CD95/CD27, CD4+ regulatory, stem cell-like memory, naive and central memory cells were sorted. This sample stems from a study of beta chain features in type 1 diabetes. In the study overall: In age, gender and cell yields, patients were similar to healthy donors. Findings and limits, study-wide: PCR, the amplification step, might favor shorter templates, equally in patients and controls.

Reverse transcribing all isolated RNA meant expressed TCRB transcripts were sequenced. Profiling relied on immunoSEQ multiplex PCR, and the TCRdb table lists in-frame clones only, not all of them. Of under 250,000 clones listed, 14% are singletons. The gene calls are TRBV5-4 and TRBJ2-1; D might be TRBD2 (6 bases). This clonotype was obtained from a middle-aged woman in good health. The source material was naive CD4+ T cells from blood. CDR3 sequence (DNA): TGTGCCAGCAGCTTGAACAGCGGGCCAGGTAATGAGCAGTTCTTC. Its protein is CASSLNSGPGNEQFF.